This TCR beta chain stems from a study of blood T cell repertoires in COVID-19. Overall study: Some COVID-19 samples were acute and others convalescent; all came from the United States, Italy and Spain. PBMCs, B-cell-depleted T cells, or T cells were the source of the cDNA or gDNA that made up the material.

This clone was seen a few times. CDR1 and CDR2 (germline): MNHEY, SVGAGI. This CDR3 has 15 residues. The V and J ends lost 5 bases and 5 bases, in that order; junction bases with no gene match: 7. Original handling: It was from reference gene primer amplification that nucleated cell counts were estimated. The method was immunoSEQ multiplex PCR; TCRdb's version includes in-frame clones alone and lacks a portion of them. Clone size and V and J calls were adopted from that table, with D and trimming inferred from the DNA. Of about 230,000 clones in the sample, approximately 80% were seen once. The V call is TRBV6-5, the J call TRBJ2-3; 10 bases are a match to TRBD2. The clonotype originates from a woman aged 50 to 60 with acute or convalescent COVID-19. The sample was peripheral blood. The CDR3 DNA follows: TGTGCCAGCAGTCCTTCTAGCGGGGGATTAGATACGCAGTATTTT. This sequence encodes CASSPSSGGLDTQYF.